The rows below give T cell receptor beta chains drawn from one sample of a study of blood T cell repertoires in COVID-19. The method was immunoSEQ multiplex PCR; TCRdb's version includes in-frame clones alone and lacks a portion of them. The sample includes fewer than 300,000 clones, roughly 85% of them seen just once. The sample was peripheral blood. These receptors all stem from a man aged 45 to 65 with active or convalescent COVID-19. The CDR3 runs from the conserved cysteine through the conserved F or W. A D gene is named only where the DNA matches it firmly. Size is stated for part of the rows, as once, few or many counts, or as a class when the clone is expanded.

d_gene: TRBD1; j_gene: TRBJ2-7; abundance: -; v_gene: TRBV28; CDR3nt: TGTGCCAGCAGTTTGATGACAGGGAGCTCCTACGAGCAGTACTTC; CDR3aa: CASSLMTGSSYEQYF
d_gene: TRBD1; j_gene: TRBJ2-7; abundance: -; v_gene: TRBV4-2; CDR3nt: TGTGCCAGCAGCCAAGATACGGGACAGGCTACCTACGAGCAGTACTTC; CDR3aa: CASSQDTGQATYEQYF
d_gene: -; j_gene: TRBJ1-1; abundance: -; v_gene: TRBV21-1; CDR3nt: TGTGCCAGCAGCAAAGGCCCAGGGGGGTTTCGGGGGATGATTGTTACTGAAGCTTTCTTT; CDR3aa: CASSKGPGGFRGMIVTEAFF
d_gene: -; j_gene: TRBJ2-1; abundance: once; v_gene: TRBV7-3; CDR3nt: TGTGCCAGCAGCTCGGGCCGTGGAAATATAGCGGAATCAAAGAGCTCCTACAATGAGCAGTTCTTC; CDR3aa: CASSSGRGNIAESKSSYNEQFF
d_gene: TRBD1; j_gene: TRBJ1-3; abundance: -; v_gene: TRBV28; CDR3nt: TGTGCCAGCAGAGCAGGGGGCTATGGAAACACCATATATTTT; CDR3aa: CASRAGGYGNTIYF
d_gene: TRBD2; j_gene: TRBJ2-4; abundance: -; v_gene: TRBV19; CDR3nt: TGTGCCAGTAGTATGGGGGGGAGCGGCACCAAAAACATTCAGTACTTC; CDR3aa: CASSMGGSGTKNIQYF
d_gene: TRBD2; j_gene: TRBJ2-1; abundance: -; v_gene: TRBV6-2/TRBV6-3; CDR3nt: TGTGCCAGCAGTTACTTAGCGGGAGTCATCGATGAGCAGTTCTTC; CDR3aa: CASSYLAGVIDEQFF
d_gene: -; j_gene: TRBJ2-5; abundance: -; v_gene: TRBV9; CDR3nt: TGTGCCAGCAGCGTAGGTCCCGGGAATCAAGAGACCCAGTACTTC; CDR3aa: CASSVGPGNQETQYF
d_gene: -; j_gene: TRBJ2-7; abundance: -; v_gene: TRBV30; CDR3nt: TGTGCCTGGAGTGGGGGGCTAGCGGAGTACTTC; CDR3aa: CAWSGGLAEYF
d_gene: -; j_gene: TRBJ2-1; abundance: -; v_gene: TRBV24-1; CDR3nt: TGTGCCACCAGTGACCGAGCGGGCCGCCCCAGCTATGAGCAGTTCTTC; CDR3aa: CATSDRAGRPSYEQFF
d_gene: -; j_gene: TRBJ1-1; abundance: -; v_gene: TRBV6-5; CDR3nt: TGTGCCAGCAGTTACTCGGCAACTGAACAGGCTTTCTTT; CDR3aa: CASSYSATEQAFF
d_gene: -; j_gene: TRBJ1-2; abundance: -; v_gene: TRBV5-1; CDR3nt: TGCGCCAGCAGCTTGGACGCAGGGCTAAACTATGGCTACACCTTC; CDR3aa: CASSLDAGLNYGYTF
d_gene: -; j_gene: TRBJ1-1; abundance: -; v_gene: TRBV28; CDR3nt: TGTGCCACCGTGACAGGGAACACTGAAGCTTTCTTT; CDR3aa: CATVTGNTEAFF
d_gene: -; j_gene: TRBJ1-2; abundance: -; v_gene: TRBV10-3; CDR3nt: TGTGCCATCAGTGCCGGGAATGGCTACACCTTC; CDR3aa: CAISAGNGYTF
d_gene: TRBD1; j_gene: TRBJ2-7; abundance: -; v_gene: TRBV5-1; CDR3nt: TGCGCCAGCCGGACAGGGGAAGGCTACGAGCAGTACTTC; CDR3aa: CASRTGEGYEQYF
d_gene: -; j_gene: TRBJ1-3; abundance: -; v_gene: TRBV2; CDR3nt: TGTGCCAGCAGTGAAAGCCACTGGCAGGGGTCGGAAGGAAACACCATATATTTT; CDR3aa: CASSESHWQGSEGNTIYF
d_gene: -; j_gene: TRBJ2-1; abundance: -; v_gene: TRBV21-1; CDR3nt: TGTGCCAGCAGCAAAGAAGCGGGTTGCGGGGGTGAGCAGTTCTTC; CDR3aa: CASSKEAGCGGEQFF
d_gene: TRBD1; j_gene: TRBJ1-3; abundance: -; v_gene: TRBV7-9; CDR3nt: TGTGCCAGCAGACGACAGGGCTATTCTGGAAACACCATATATTTT; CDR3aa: CASRRQGYSGNTIYF
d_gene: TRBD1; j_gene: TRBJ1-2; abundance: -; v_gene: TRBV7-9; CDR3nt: TGTGCCAGCAGCTATCGACAGGGGTCAAGGGGCTACACCTTC; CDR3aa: CASSYRQGSRGYTF
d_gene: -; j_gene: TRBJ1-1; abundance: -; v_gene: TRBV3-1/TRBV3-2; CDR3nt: TGTGCCAGCAGCCAAGGAAACGGGGGGCCTGAAGCTTTCTTT; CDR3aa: CASSQGNGGPEAFF
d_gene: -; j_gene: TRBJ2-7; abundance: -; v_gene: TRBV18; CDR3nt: TGTGCCAGCTCACCAGGATCAGGGGCCTACGAGCAGTACTTC; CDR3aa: CASSPGSGAYEQYF
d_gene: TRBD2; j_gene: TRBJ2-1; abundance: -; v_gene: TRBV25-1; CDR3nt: TGTGCCAGCAGTGAAAGACTAGCGTCCGGCAATGAGCAGTTCTTC; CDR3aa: CASSERLASGNEQFF
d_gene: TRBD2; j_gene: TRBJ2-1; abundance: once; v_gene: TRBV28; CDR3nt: TGTGCCAGCAGCCGTAGCGGGTCCTCCTACAATGAGCAGTTCTTC; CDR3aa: CASSRSGSSYNEQFF
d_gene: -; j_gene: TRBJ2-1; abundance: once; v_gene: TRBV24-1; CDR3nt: TGTGCCACCAGTGATTCCTCCGGAGGTGGCTCCTACAATGAGCAGTTCTTC; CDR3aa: CATSDSSGGGSYNEQFF
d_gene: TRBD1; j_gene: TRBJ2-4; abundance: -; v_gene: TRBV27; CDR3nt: TGTGCCAGCAGTCCCGGGACAGCCATGAGGAAAAACATTCAGTACTTC; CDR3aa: CASSPGTAMRKNIQYF
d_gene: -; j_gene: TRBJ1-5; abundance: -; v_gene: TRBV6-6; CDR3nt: TGTGCCAGCAGGCCCTACTCCGGGAACAATCAGCCCCAGCATTTT; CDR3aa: CASRPYSGNNQPQHF
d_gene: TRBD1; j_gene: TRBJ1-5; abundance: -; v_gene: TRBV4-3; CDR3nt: TGCGCCAGCAGCCAAGGACAGGGTGGACAGCCCCAGCATTTT; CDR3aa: CASSQGQGGQPQHF
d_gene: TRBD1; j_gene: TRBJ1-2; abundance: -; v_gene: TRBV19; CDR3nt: TGTGCCAGTAGTATGGGACAGGGCACCAATGGCTACACCTTC; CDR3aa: CASSMGQGTNGYTF
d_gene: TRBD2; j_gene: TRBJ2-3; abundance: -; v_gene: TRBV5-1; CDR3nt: TGCGCCAGCAGCTTGGCCGCGCGGGAGGGCACAGATACGCAGTATTTT; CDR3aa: CASSLAAREGTDTQYF
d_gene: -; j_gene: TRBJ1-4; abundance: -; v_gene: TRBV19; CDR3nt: TGTGCCAGTAGTTCCCGGCAGGGAGGAAAACTGTTTTTT; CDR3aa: CASSSRQGGKLFF
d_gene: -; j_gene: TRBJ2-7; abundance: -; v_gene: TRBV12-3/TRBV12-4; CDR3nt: TGTGCCAGCAGTCTTGCGGTGAACGAGCAGTACTTC; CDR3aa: CASSLAVNEQYF
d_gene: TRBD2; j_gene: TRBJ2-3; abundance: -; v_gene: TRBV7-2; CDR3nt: TGTGCCAGCAGCTTAGGCCTAGCGGGAGGGGCAGATACGCAGTATTTT; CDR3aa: CASSLGLAGGADTQYF
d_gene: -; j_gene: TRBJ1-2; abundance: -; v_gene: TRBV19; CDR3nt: TGTGCCAGTAGTATGGCAGGCTATGGCTACACCTTC; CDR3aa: CASSMAGYGYTF
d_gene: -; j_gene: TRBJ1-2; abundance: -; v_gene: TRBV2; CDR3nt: TGTGCCAGCAGTTTGAACGCAGGGGCGAACTATGGCTACACCTTC; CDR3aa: CASSLNAGANYGYTF
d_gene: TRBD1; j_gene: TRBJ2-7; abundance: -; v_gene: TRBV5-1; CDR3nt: TGCGCCAGCAGCCTGACGACAGGGGCTAACTCCTACGAGCAGTACTTC; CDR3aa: CASSLTTGANSYEQYF
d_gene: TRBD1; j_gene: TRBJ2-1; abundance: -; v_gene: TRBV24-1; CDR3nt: TGTGCCACCAGTGACCCCGGACAGGGACCTGGGAATGAGCAGTTCTTC; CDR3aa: CATSDPGQGPGNEQFF
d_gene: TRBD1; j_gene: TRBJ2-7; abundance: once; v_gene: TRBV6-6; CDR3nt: TGTGCCAGCAGTTCAGGGACAGGACCCTACGAGCAGTACTTC; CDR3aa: CASSSGTGPYEQYF
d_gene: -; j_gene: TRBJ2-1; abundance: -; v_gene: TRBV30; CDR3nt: TGTGCCGGTGTAGCGAGGAATGAGCAGTTCTTC; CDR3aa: CAGVARNEQFF
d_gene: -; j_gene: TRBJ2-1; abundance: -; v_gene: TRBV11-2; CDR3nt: TGTGCCAGCAGCTTGGGAGTCAATGAGCAGTTCTTC; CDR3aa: CASSLGVNEQFF
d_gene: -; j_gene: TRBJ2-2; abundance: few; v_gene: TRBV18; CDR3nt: TGTGCCAGCTCACCACCCGGGGTGGGTGACACCGGGGAGCTGTTTTTT; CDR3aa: CASSPPGVGDTGELFF
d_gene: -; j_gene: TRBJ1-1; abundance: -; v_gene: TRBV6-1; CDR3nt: TGTGCCAGCAGTGATTCCTGGCAGGGTAAAGGCACTGAAGCTTTCTTT; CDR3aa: CASSDSWQGKGTEAFF
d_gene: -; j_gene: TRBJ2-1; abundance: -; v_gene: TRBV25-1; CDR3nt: TGTGCCAGCAGCCGGGTGGGAGGCGACAATGAGCAGTTCTTC; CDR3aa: CASSRVGGDNEQFF
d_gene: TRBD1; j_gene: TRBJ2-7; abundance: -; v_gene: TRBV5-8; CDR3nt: TGTGCCAGCAGCAGGGGACAGATGTCCTACGAGCAGTACTTC; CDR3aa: CASSRGQMSYEQYF
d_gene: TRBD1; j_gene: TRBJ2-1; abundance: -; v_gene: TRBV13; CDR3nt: TGTGCCAGCAGCCCGCCCGGGACAGGGGGCAATGAGCAGTTCTTC; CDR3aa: CASSPPGTGGNEQFF
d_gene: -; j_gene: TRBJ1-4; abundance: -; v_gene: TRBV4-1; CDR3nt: TGCGCCAGCAGCCTCGTCCCGGGCAGGGAAGCCGAAAAACTGTTTTTT; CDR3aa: CASSLVPGREAEKLFF
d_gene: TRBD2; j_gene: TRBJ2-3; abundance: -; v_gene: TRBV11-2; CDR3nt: TGTGCCAGCAGCTCCCGGGACTATCTGAATACGCAGTATTTT; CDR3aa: CASSSRDYLNTQYF
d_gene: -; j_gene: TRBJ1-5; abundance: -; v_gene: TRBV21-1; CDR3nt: TGTGCCAGCAGCACTGGGGCAGAGAAAGGTGGTAGCAATCAGCCCCAGCATTTT; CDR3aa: CASSTGAEKGGSNQPQHF
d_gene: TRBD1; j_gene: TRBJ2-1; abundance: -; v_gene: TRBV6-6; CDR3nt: TGTGCCAGCAGCCCCTTTGGGACAGGAACCTACAATGAGCAGTTCTTC; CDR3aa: CASSPFGTGTYNEQFF
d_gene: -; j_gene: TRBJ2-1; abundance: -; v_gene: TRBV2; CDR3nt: TGTGCCAGCAGTGATCTGTCCGAGGTGCGGTTCTTC; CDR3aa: CASSDLSEVRFF
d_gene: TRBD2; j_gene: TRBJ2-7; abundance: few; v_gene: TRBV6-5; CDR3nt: TGTGCCAGCAGCTCCCTGAGCGGGAGAGGGCTCGAGCAGTACTTC; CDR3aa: CASSSLSGRGLEQYF
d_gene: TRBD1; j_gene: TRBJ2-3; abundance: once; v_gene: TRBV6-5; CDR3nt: TGTGCCAGCAAGAACCCAGGGGGCAGGGATACGCAGTATTTT; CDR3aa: CASKNPGGRDTQYF
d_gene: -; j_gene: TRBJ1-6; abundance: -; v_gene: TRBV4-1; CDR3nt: TGCGCCAGCAGCCAGGTAGAAACAGGGTTGGATAATTCACCCCTCCACTTT; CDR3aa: CASSQVETGLDNSPLHF
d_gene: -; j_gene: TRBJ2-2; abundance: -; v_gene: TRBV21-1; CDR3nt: TGTGCCAGATCAGGGGGCGCGGGCGGGGAGCTGTTTTTT; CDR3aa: CARSGGAGGELFF
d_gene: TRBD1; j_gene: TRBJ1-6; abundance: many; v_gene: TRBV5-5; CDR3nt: TGTGCCAGCAGCTTGGAGACAGGGTGGAATTCACCCCTCCACTTT; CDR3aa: CASSLETGWNSPLHF